This paragraph reports one T cell receptor (beta chain). This record comes from a study of memory CD8 T cells in hepatitis C reinfection. Turning to the study itself: Chronic HCV followed reinfection in a couple of donors who cleared primary infection. Samples late or after reinfection came 12 to 24 weeks post-detection.

Time point here: late/post reinfection, 12 to 24 weeks after detection. TCR sequencing was done directly ex vivo on sorted cells, without expansion in vitro. Assay used: immunoSEQ multiplex PCR; TCRdb lists only in-frame clones, some missing. The sample lists around 45,000 clones; 89% were seen once. CDR3 length equals 15 residues. Trimming cost V 0 bases and J 7 bases; bases outside gene matches: 8. Germline V CDR1 and CDR2: MGHRA, YSYEKL. The chain recombines TRBV4-1 with TRBJ2-7, with 8 bases fitting TRBD2. This sequence was found in a man between 18 and 35 years old with hepatitis C virus infection. The specimen was naive CD8+ T cells sorted from blood. CDR3 nucleotides: TGCGCCAGCAGCCAAGACCTAGCGGGCCCCACGGAGCAGTACTTC. Its translation is CASSQDLAGPTEQYF.